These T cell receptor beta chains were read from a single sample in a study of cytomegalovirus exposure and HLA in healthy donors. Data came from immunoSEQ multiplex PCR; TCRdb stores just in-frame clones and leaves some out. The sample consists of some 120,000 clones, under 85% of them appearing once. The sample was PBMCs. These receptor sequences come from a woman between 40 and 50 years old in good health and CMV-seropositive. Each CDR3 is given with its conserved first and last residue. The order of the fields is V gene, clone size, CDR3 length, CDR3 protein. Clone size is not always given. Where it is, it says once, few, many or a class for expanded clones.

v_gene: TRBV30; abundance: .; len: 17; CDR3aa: CAWSGGRAGGTYNEQFF
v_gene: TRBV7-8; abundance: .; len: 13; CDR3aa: CASSGGGIETQYF
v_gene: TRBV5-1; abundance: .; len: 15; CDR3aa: CASSLTGTGNYEQYF
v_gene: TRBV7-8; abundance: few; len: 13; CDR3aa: CASSLRQGTEAFF
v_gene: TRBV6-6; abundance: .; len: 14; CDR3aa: CASIRRQGANEQFF
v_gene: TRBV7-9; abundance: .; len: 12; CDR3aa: CASSWTGVEQYF
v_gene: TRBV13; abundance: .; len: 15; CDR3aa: CASTSRQVSGNTIYF
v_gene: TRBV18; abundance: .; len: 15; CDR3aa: CASSPGAGSNQPQHF
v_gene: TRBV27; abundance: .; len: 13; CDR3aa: CASSLSTGGRQYF
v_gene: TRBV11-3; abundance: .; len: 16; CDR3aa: CASSFFTSGSPGELFF
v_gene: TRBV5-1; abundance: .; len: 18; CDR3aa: CASSPRSPGVGLDNEQFF